This TCR beta chain derives from a study of PD-1 blockade in classical Hodgkin lymphoma. Profiled with immunoSEQ multiplex PCR; TCRdb holds only in-frame clones, not every one. The sample shows more than 70,000 clones, 85% to 95% of them seen only once. The study, taken as a whole, reports: The diversity seen at baseline in complete responders resembled that of newly diagnosed patients. Baseline TCR diversity was reportedly lower in newly diagnosed patients than in healthy donors. It was reported as lower still in relapsed/refractory patients. Repertoires differed for reasons still undefined, possibly disease activity or prior therapy.

This clone was counted only a few times. The target antigen is unknown. All patients relapsed after autologous stem cell transplantation, and brentuximab vedotin exposure varied. Under best response, outcomes were complete response, partial response or progressive disease. This CDR3 has 13 amino acids. Between the trimmed V and J ends, which lost 2 bases and 3 bases, there was a span of 8 bases. In germline, CDR1 is KGHSH, CDR2 LQKENI. The TCR originated in a human donor with classical Hodgkin lymphoma. The specimen comprised peripheral blood mononuclear cells (PBMCs), sampled before the second cycle of nivolumab. This chain joins TRBV18 and TRBJ2-7; D not resolved. CDR3 sequence reads: CASSPSGYYEQYF. The CDR3 nucleotides read TGTGCCAGCTCACCATCCGGTTACTACGAGCAGTACTTC.